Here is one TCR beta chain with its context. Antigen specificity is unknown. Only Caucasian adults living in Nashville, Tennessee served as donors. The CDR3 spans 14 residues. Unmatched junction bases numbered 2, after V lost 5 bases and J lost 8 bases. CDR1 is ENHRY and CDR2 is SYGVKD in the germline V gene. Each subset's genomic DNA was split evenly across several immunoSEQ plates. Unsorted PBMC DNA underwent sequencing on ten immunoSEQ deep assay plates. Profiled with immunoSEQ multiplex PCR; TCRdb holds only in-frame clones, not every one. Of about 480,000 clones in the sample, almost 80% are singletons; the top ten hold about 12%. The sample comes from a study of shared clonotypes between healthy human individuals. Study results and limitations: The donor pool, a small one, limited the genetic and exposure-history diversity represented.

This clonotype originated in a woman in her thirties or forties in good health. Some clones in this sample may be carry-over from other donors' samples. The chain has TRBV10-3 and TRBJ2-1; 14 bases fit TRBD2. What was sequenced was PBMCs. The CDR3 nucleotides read TGTGCCATCAGTCCGGGACTAGCGGGGGATGAGCAGTTCTTC. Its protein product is CAISPGLAGDEQFF.